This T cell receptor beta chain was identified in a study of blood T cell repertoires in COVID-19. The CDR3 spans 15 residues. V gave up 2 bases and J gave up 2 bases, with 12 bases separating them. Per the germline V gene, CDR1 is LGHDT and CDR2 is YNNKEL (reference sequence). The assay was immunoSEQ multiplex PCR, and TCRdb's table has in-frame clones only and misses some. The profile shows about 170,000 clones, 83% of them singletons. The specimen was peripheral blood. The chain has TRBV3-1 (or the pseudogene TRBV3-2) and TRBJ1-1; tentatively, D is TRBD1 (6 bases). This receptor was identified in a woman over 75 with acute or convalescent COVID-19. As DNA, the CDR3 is TGTGCCAGCAGCCAACTTCCGACAGGCAACACTGAAGCTTTCTTT. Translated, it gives CASSQLPTGNTEAFF.